The T cell receptor (beta chain) under discussion was sequenced for a study of CD8 T cells in Susac syndrome. This clonotype was detected once. After extraction with the RNeasy kit, roughly 0.45 to 1 ug of the RNA was reverse transcribed using random hexamers. From the immunoSEQ multiplex PCR reads, TCRdb called clonotypes with MiXCR, one entry per CDR3 protein. This repertoire shows 180,000 or so distinct CDR3 sequences, 85% to 95% found once; its top ten account for approximately 0.094%. V lost 0 bases to trimming and J lost 3 bases, with 13 bases between them. CDR1 and CDR2 (germline): MNHEY, SMNVEV (reference sequence). This CDR3 is built from 16 residues.

The clonotype comes from a human donor in good health. Specimen: CD4+ T cells from PBMCs. The chain links TRBV27 to TRBJ2-3; TRBD2 might be the D (6 bases). The CDR3, as DNA: TGTGCCAGCAGTTTATCGCGGCGGGATCCTACAGATACGCAGTATTTT. This translates into CASSLSRRDPTDTQYF.